This T cell receptor (beta chain) appears in the sequencing data of a study of glioma-infiltrating T cells. Overall study results and limits: Very few CDR3 sequences were shared between tissue and blood.

In this sample, this clonotype turned up a few times. Its target is not known. The iRepertoire nested amplicon-rescue multiplex PCR amplified TCR alpha and beta CDR3s from RNA. TCRdb called the multiplex PCR reads again in MiXCR, with one record for every CDR3 protein. The table includes roughly 130,000 distinct CDR3 sequences, around 23% detected once. The CDR3 consists of 14 residues. The V segment lost 9 bases and the J segment 6 bases; nucleotides outside the gene matches: 10. CDR1 SGHNT and CDR2 YENEEA come from the germline V gene. The sequenced material came from glioma tissue, nonneoplastic brain tissue, or PBMCs (not recorded which). The clonotype originates from a human donor with low-grade glioma or glioblastoma, undergoing nonglioma brain surgery, or in good health (not recorded which). The rearrangement joins TRBV11-3 to TRBJ2-2, with TRBD1 matching 7 bases. CDR3 DNA: TGTGCCAGTCTGGACAGGCAAGGTGCCGGGGAGCTGTTTTTT. This gives the protein CASLDRQGAGELFF.